The source of this TCR beta chain is a study of shared clonotypes between healthy human individuals. Study in general: Donor ages ranged 18 to 49 years: a couple of women, a few men.

The repertoire was sequenced with immunoSEQ multiplex PCR; TCRdb's copy has only in-frame clones and lacks some. The data contain about 2.1 million clones, 85% to 95% of them singletons. The naive CD8 subset, CD45RO-negative cells positively selected for CCR7, excluded terminally differentiated effector memory CD45RA+ cells. Trimming removed 11 bases from V and 0 bases from J, with 20 bases in between. Germline CDR1 and CDR2: SEHNR and FQNEAQ (reference sequence). The CDR3 is made up of 15 amino acids. The sequencing input was naive CD8+ T cells from PBMCs. This receptor was taken from a young man in good health. Some clones in this sample may be carry-over from other donors' samples. This chain links TRBV7-9 with TRBJ2-7; possibly TRBD2 for D (6 bases). The CDR3 is CASNGGGIGSYEQYF. CDR3 sequence (DNA): TGTGCCTCAAACGGGGGTGGCATCGGCTCCTACGAGCAGTACTTC. Full variable domain (remainder filled in from reference TRBV7-9 and TRBJ2-7): DTGVSQNPRHKITKRGQNVTFRCDPISEHNRLYWYRQTLGQGPEFLTYFQNEAQLEKSRLLSDRFSAERPKGSFSTLEIQRTEQGDSAMYLCASNGGGIGSYEQYFGPGTRLTVT.